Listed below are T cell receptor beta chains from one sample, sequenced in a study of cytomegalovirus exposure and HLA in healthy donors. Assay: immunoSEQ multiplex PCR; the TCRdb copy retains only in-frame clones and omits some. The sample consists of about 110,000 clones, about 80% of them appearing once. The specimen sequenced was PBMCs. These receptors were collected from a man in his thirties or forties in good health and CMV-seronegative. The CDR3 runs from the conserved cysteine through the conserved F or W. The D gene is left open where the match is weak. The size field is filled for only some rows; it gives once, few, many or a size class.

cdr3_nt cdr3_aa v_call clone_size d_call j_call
TGTGCCAGCAGCCTCCTCGGACAGGGGCGCACTGAAGCTTTCTTT CASSLLGQGRTEAFF TRBV7-9 . TRBD1 TRBJ1-1
TGTGCCAGCAGCTTTCGGGGGGGCCAAGAGACCCAGTACTTC CASSFRGGQETQYF TRBV5-4 . TRBD2 TRBJ2-5
TGTGCTAGTGGTTTGGGCGACAGGGGTTACACAGATACGCAGTATTTT CASGLGDRGYTDTQYF TRBV12-5 . TRBD1 TRBJ2-3
TGCGCCAGCAGCCCCCGACAGGGGGTCACTGAAGCTTTCTTT CASSPRQGVTEAFF TRBV5-1 . TRBD1 TRBJ1-1
TGTGCCAGCAGCCGCCCGGACAGGGTGAACACTGAAGCTTTCTTT CASSRPDRVNTEAFF TRBV28 . TRBD1 TRBJ1-1
TGCAGCGTTGTTGCCGAACTAGCGGGAGGGGTATACAATGAGCAGTTCTTC CSVVAELAGGVYNEQFF TRBV29-1 . TRBD2 TRBJ2-1
TGTGCCAGCAGCCCGGGGGGCTTGGAGACCCAGTACTTC CASSPGGLETQYF TRBV6-5 . . TRBJ2-5
TGCGCCAGCAGTCGGGCGGAGACCCAGTACTTC CASSRAETQYF TRBV23-1 once . TRBJ2-5
TGTGCCAGCAGTGAATGGGGCTCTAACAATGAGCAGTTCTTC CASSEWGSNNEQFF TRBV25-1 . . TRBJ2-1
TGTGCCAGTAGTATAGGGGCCGACACAGCTAACTATGGCTACACCTTC CASSIGADTANYGYTF TRBV19 . . TRBJ1-2
TGTGGCACACGGGGGACAGGGTCGAGCAATCAGCCCCAGCATTTT CGTRGTGSSNQPQHF TRBV19 . TRBD1 TRBJ1-5
TGTGCCAGCTCACCAAGACAGGGAGCAACTAATGAAAAACTGTTTTTT CASSPRQGATNEKLFF TRBV18 . TRBD1 TRBJ1-4
TGTGCTAGTGGCCATGGACTAGCGGGAGTCAATAGTGAGCAGTTCTTC CASGHGLAGVNSEQFF TRBV12-5 . TRBD2 TRBJ2-1
TGTGCCAGCAGTACCAATCCCCGTAGGGGAACCGGGGAGCTGTTTTTT CASSTNPRRGTGELFF TRBV28 . . TRBJ2-2
TGTGCCAGCAGCTTGGAAGGACAGGGCGGGCAGCCCCAGCATTTT CASSLEGQGGQPQHF TRBV5-5 once TRBD1 TRBJ1-5
TGTGCCAGCAGCTCCAGAAACTACAATGAGCAGTTCTTC CASSSRNYNEQFF TRBV7-9 . . TRBJ2-1
TGTGCCACCTTACAGGGGGGGATAACTAACTATGGCTACACCTTC CATLQGGITNYGYTF TRBV6-5 . TRBD1 TRBJ1-2
TGTGCCAGCACGGACAGGGAAGGTTCACCCCTCCACTTT CASTDREGSPLHF TRBV9 . TRBD1 TRBJ1-6
TGTGCCAGCAGCTCGGGTCGAGGGAGCGAGCAGTACTTC CASSSGRGSEQYF TRBV11-2 . . TRBJ2-7
TGTGCCAGCAGGACCATTATGGGGTTCGGAGGGGATCAGCCCCAGCATTTT CASRTIMGFGGDQPQHF TRBV28 . . TRBJ1-5
TGTGCCAGCAGCTTAGAGGCAGGGAACGAGCAGTACTTC CASSLEAGNEQYF TRBV7-9 once . TRBJ2-7
TGTGCCAGTAGTATTTACTCCGGGGATAATAGCAATCAGCCCCAGCATTTT CASSIYSGDNSNQPQHF TRBV19 . . TRBJ1-5
TGTGCCAGCAGCTTAGAGGGACTTACAGATACGCAGTATTTT CASSLEGLTDTQYF TRBV11-2 . . TRBJ2-3
TGTGCCAGCAGTGGTAAACTGGGACAGGGGACCTACGAGCAGTACTTC CASSGKLGQGTYEQYF TRBV25-1 . TRBD1 TRBJ2-7
TGTGCCAGCTCACCCCCGACATCAACCTACGAGCAGTACTTC CASSPPTSTYEQYF TRBV18 . . TRBJ2-7
TGTGCCGTCAGGTCATTTAGCACAGATACGCAGTATTTT CAVRSFSTDTQYF TRBV6-5 . . TRBJ2-3
TGTGCCTATTGCCTCTCAGGGAATTCACCCCTCCACTTT CAYCLSGNSPLHF TRBV30 . . TRBJ1-6